The text below deals with one T cell receptor (beta chain). Its antigen is not identified. Trimming removed 3 bases from V and 10 bases from J, with 13 bases in between. The CDR3 loop spans 14 amino acids. Germline V CDR1 and CDR2: SNHLY, FYNNEI. The sample belongs to a study of CD8+ T cells in alopecia areata. At the level of the study: Treated patients were scored for severity by percent of scalp affected. Study findings and constraints: Scalp clonality, along with expanded CD8+ clones among the top 100, was significantly decreased by tofacitinib. Especially in alopecia totalis/universalis, lesional scalp showed greater clonality than normal scalp did.

Stated treatment: oral pan-JAK inhibitor, 5-10 mg twice daily. The researchers isolated CD4+ and CD8+ T cells from PBMCs by sorting. Extracted RNA was reverse transcribed into cDNA, the sequencing template. Method: immunoSEQ multiplex PCR; TCRdb's copy keeps in-frame clones and lacks some. The table includes 110,000 or so clones, around 58% detected once. The receptor was derived from a human donor with alopecia areata. V and J are TRBV2 and TRBJ1-6; tentative D call: TRBD1 (6 bases). The sample consisted of CD8+ T cells sorted from blood, taken at week 4, from a patient treated with tofacitinib. CDR3 amino acids: CASSDSGTSSPLHF. The DNA for the CDR3 is TGTGCCAGCAGTGATTCCGGGACATCATCACCCCTCCACTTT. The whole variable domain, remainder taken from reference TRBV2 and TRBJ1-6, is EPEVTQTPSHQVTQMGQEVILRCVPISNHLYFYWYRQILGQKVEFLVSFYNNEISEKSEIFDDQFSVERPDGSNFTLKIRSTKLEDSAMYFCASSDSGTSSPLHFGNGTRLTVT.